The 5 T cell receptor beta chains below come from one sample, sequenced in a study of blood T cell repertoires in COVID-19. The repertoire was sequenced with immunoSEQ multiplex PCR; TCRdb's copy has only in-frame clones and lacks some. The table records approximately 110,000 clones, approximately 80% of them present only once. Sequenced input: peripheral blood. The receptor source for this set is a man in his sixties or seventies with active or convalescent COVID-19.

This rearrangement joins TRBV2 to TRBJ2-7; 7 bases match TRBD1. With 10 bases clipped from V and 2 bases from J, the junction kept 11 bases outside the gene matches. CDR1 SNHLY and CDR2 FYNNEI come from the germline V gene. CDR3 length equals 14 residues. CDR3 DNA sequence: TGTGCCAACAAAAGGAGACAGGGTACCTACGAGCAGTACTTC. Translated: CANKRRQGTYEQYF.

Only a few counts were recorded for this clone. The chain employs TRBV29-1 and TRBJ2-7; the D gene is possibly TRBD2 (7 bases). In germline, CDR1 is SQVTM, CDR2 ANQGSEA. CDR3 length: 14 residues. Trimming left V 5 bases short and J 3 bases short, with 17 bases between. CDR3 in DNA: TGCAGCGTTTTAGGGTCGGGGGGCCTCTACGAGCAGTACTTC. As protein: CSVLGSGGLYEQYF.

The rearrangement links TRBV30 to TRBJ1-6, with 7 bases aligning to TRBD1. The length of the CDR3 is 14 residues. The V gene end was trimmed by 7 bases and the J gene end by 4 bases; junction bases not matched to a gene: 7. The V gene's germline CDR1 is GTSNPN and CDR2 SVGIG (reference sequence). The CDR3 nucleotides read TGTGCCTACACAGGGGACCTATATAATTCACCCCTCCACTTT. Protein product: CAYTGDLYNSPLHF.

The chain uses TRBV30 and TRBJ2-7; no reliable D call. In germline, CDR1 is GTSNPN, CDR2 SVGIG (reference sequence). The CDR3 is made up of 12 amino acids. V was clipped by 5 bases and J by 6 bases, with 14 bases between them. The CDR3 bases are TGTGCCTGGGCATTCGGAGCTACCGAGCAGTACTTC. Amino acids: CAWAFGATEQYF.

V is TRBV29-1 and J is TRBJ1-1; D gene unclear. In germline, CDR1 is SQVTM, CDR2 ANQGSEA. V lost 5 bases and J 2 bases, leaving 9 bases between the germline ends. This CDR3 contains 12 residues. The CDR3, as DNA: TGCAGCGTTAAACGGTTTAACACTGAAGCTTTCTTT. This sequence encodes CSVKRFNTEAFF.